This TCR beta chain came from a study of somatic mutations in cytotoxic T cells in rheumatoid arthritis (dated by TCRdb to about 2017). The study in broad terms: Some T-cell populations stained with V beta antibodies were sorted by flow on a FACSAria II or Sony SH800 to nearly 100% purity, with sorted V beta1+ cells additionally subjected to TCRB sequencing. The study asked whether expanded CD8+ T-cell clones in newly diagnosed, untreated rheumatoid arthritis carry somatic mutations, and used TCRB deep sequencing to characterize clonality. TCRB deep sequencing was performed for approximately 60 rheumatoid arthritis patients and some 19 healthy controls. Patients and controls did not essentially differ in median age, which was nearly identical between the groups.

Genomic DNA underwent TCRB CDR3 sequencing using the immunoSEQ assay. The authors' analysis ran thus. Analyses were restricted to productive TCRB rearrangements. A clone was defined by a unique TCRB CDR3 sequence, and clonality was computed as a productive clonality index based on Shannon entropy. The template counts of each clone relative to the total templates per sample were used to calculate repertoire overlap between two samples. V-gene usage measured by flow cytometry correlated with TCRB sequencing V-gene usage, with a Spearman r of around 0.59. The clones in this table, taken by TCRdb from immuneACCESS, are in-frame only. Not every clone is retained; where verified, under half of the shortfall comes from an unresolved V gene, and the cause of the rest is unknown. V and J calls and clone size are given by that table; D and trimming were obtained from the DNA. Recorded for this sample are tens of thousands of clones; more than 80% of them occurred a single time. 3.2% of the sample is in the top ten clones.

Healthy controls were roughly 20 blood donors whose buffy coats were used, with a median age of around 50 years (range about 20-80) and about 55% female. Flow cytometry confirmed the purity of CD4+ and CD8+ cells that had been isolated by positive magnetic bead selection on an AutoMACS. Ficoll-Paque PLUS density gradient separation was used to isolate peripheral blood mononuclear cells. DNA from CD4-enriched, CD8-enriched or PBMC samples was extracted using Nucleospin Tissue or Tissue XS kits and then quantified on a Qubit 2.0 fluorometer. Here is what the overall study found, with its caveats: Healthy controls showed no age-related increase in CD8+ clonality, whereas patients did (Spearman r ~ 0.49). The antigen targets of the expanded CD8+ clones were unknown, and absence from virus-specific databases did not rule out viral specificity. There was no significant difference in CD8+ T-cell clonality between rheumatoid arthritis patients and age-matched healthy controls. In about an eighth of the roughly 65 patients, more than 20% of CD8+ cells belonged to the largest CD8+ clone, while several identical CD8+ TCRB sequences were shared between blood and synovial fluid. No adjustment for multiple comparisons was made for the slight TRBV07 underrepresentation in patients.

Turning to this clone: It lacks a known antigen. Per-nucleotide qualities are absent, and no much larger clonotype sits a single base away.

Ends trimmed: V by 5 bases, J by 1 base; bases unmatched to a gene: 4. Looking up the germline V gene (reference sequence) yields CDR1 PRHDT and CDR2 FYEKMQ. The CDR3, from cysteine to phenylalanine, totals 15 residues. Left in the record is the CDR3 DNA by itself, 45 bases read in frame from the first base. The chain couples TRBV13 to TRBJ2-7; TRBD2 aligns with 11 central bases. The clonotype comes from a man in his forties in good health. Sequencing was performed on CD8+ T cells sorted from blood. The CDR3 amino acid sequence is: CASSTTSGKSYEQYF. In nucleotides, the sequence is TGTGCCAGCAGCACGACTAGCGGGAAATCCTACGAGCAGTACTTC.